These 9 T cell receptor beta chains originate from one sample sequenced in a study of early T cells in non-severe SARS-CoV-2 infection. TCRdb re-called the 5' RACE reads with MiXCR, one entry per CDR3 protein. The sample has tens of thousands of distinct CDR3 sequences; roughly 9.5% are singletons. The sample was whole blood. The receptors shown here come from an adult who was a healthcare worker with PCR-confirmed SARS-CoV-2 infection or an uninfected control (not recorded which).

This clonotype was detected only once. The gene calls are TRBV7-9 and TRBJ2-3, with 7 nucleotides matching TRBD1. Looked up from germline, CDR1 is SEHNR and CDR2 is FQNEAQ (reference sequence). This CDR3 comprises 15 residues. The V and J ends lost 3 bases and 6 bases, in that order; junction bases with no gene match: 9. DNA for the CDR3: TGTGCCAGCAGCTTTTTAGACAGGGCCCGCGATACGCAGTATTTT. Its translation is CASSFLDRARDTQYF. Looking up the rest from reference TRBV7-9 and TRBJ2-3 gives the full variable domain: DTGVSQNPRHKITKRGQNVTFRCDPISEHNRLYWYRQTLGQGPEFLTYFQNEAQLEKSRLLSDRFSAERPKGSFSTLEIQRTEQGDSAMYLCASSFLDRARDTQYFGPGTRLTVL.

At least ten counts were recorded for this clonotype. The chain recombines TRBV24-1 with TRBJ2-2, with unresolved D. CDR1 and CDR2 from the germline V gene are KGHDR and SFDVKD. This CDR3 has 15 amino acids. Trimming shortened V by 5 bases and J by 0 bases, and 9 bases separated the two germline ends. This chain's CDR3 is CATSGPHSNTGELFF. In nucleotides, the CDR3 is TGTGCCACCAGTGGCCCCCACTCGAACACCGGGGAGCTGTTTTTT.

This chain uses TRBV7-2 with TRBJ1-4; 8 bases fit TRBD1. The junction had 8 bases not matched to a gene; V was cut back by 7 bases and J by 4 bases. Germline V CDR1 and CDR2: SGHTA, FQGNSA. The CDR3 runs to 15 residues. The CDR3 is CASTQGAGNNEKLFF. CDR3 coding DNA: TGTGCCAGCACCCAGGGGGCAGGGAATAATGAAAAACTGTTTTTT.

This chain connects TRBV13 to TRBJ2-3; D remains ambiguous. CDR1 and CDR2 (germline): PRHDT, FYEKMQ (reference sequence). Trimming pared 0 bases from V and 2 bases from J, leaving 9 bases between. The CDR3 contains 15 residues. This chain's CDR3 is CASSLGQIYTDTQYF. The CDR3 bases are TGTGCCAGCAGCTTAGGACAGATTTACACAGATACGCAGTATTTT.

This clonotype was counted between two and nine times. The chain joins TRBV4-2 to TRBJ2-3; 9 nucleotides agree with TRBD2. Germline CDR1 reads LGHNA; CDR2 reads YNFKEQ. The CDR3 is made up of 16 amino acids. Trimming cost V 3 bases and J 0 bases; bases outside gene matches: 4. CDR3 loop: CASSQASGASTDTQYF. The CDR3 nucleotides are TGTGCCAGCAGCCAGGCTAGCGGGGCTAGCACAGATACGCAGTATTTT.

Ten or more counts support this clonotype. The V and J genes are TRBV20-1 and TRBJ2-7; D assignment may be TRBD1 or TRBD2 (6 bases each). The CDR3 is 13 residues long. CDR1 and CDR2 from the germline V gene are DFQATT and SNEGSKA (reference sequence). Trimming cost V 5 bases and J 5 bases, with 16 bases left between them. The DNA for the CDR3 is TGCAGTGCTGGAAGTAAGGGGGGCAACGAGCAGTACTTC. Translating it yields CSAGSKGGNEQYF.

In this sample, this clonotype turned up many times. The chain carries TRBV13 and TRBJ2-3; D might be TRBD2 (5 bases). Germline V CDR1 and CDR2: PRHDT, FYEKMQ (reference sequence). The CDR3 has 14 amino acids. V was pared by 5 bases and J by 4 bases, with 13 bases between. CDR3 sequence: CASSPTRRADTQYF. DNA of the CDR3: TGTGCCAGCAGCCCCACCCGGCGGGCAGATACGCAGTATTTT.

The rearrangement joins TRBV12-3 or TRBV12-4 to TRBJ1-1, with D possibly being TRBD1 (5 bases). The CDR3 extends over 14 amino acids. Trimming stripped 3 bases from V and 10 bases from J, with 18 bases between. The DNA of the CDR3 is TGTGCCAGCAGTTTGGAGTCCAGTCCCAGGGTAGCTTTCTTT. Protein sequence: CASSLESSPRVAFF.

The genes are TRBV6-5 and TRBJ2-1, with D perhaps given as TRBD1 or TRBD2 (6 bases each). This CDR3 is 17 amino acids long. Germline V gives CDR1 MNHEY, CDR2 SVGAGI. The V end was cut by 0 bases, the J end by 1 base, with 13 bases between. For the CDR3, the DNA is TGTGCCAGCAGTTACTCGAAGGAGGGGGTTTCCTACAATGAGCAGTTCTTC. This codes for CASSYSKEGVSYNEQFF.